This T cell receptor beta chain emerged from a study of lymphopenia after photon versus proton radiotherapy. The table came from immunoSEQ multiplex PCR; TCRdb's copy has only in-frame clones and leaves some out. This table holds 37,000 or so clones, 86% found once. In germline, CDR1 is KGHSH, CDR2 LQKENI. The CDR3 length is 18 residues. The V and J ends lost 4 bases and 4 bases, in that order; junction bases with no gene match: 12. General observations from the study: A bigger post-nadir fall in TCR diversity correlated inversely with survival time in deceased patients. Survival link was tested only in deceased patients; proton benefit remains a possibility. After lymphocyte nadir, photon-treated repertoires showed oligoclonal expansion, especially CD8+ Temra.

In regard to this clone: Its antigen remains unknown.

This specimen was peripheral blood, taken from a patient treated with proton-based radiotherapy. The TCR originated in a woman aged 65 to 85 with pancreatic cancer. Some clones in this sample may be carry-over from other donors' samples. The chain is built from TRBV18 and TRBJ2-2; 10 bases are shared with TRBD1. The CDR3 protein is CASSRQYSGQGSTGELFF. The CDR3 nucleotides read TGTGCCAGCTCACGACAATATTCGGGACAGGGGAGCACCGGGGAGCTGTTTTTT.